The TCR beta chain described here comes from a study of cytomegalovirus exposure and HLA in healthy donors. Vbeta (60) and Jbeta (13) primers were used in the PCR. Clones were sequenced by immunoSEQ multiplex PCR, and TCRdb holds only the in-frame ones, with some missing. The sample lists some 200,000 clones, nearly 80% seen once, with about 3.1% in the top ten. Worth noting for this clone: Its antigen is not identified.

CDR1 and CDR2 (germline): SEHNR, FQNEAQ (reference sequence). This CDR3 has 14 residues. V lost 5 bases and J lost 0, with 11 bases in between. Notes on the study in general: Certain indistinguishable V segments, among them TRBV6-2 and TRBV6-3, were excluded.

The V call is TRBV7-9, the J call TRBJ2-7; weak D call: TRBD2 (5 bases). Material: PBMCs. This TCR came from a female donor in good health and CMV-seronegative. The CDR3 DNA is TGTGCCAGCAGCCCCGGGATCAACTCCTACGAGCAGTACTTC. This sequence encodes CASSPGINSYEQYF. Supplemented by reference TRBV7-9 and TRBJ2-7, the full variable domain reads DTGVSQNPRHKITKRGQNVTFRCDPISEHNRLYWYRQTLGQGPEFLTYFQNEAQLEKSRLLSDRFSAERPKGSFSTLEIQRTEQGDSAMYLCASSPGINSYEQYFGPGTRLTVT.